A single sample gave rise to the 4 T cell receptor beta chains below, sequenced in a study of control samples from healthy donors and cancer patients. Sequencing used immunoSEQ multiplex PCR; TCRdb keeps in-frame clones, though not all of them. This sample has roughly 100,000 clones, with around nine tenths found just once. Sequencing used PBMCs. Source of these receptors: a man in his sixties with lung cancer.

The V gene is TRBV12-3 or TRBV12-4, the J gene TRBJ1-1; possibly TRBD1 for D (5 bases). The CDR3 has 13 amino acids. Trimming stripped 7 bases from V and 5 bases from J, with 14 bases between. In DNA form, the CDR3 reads TGTGCCAGCACCCCGCCAGGGTGGACTGAAGCTTTCTTT. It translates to CASTPPGWTEAFF.

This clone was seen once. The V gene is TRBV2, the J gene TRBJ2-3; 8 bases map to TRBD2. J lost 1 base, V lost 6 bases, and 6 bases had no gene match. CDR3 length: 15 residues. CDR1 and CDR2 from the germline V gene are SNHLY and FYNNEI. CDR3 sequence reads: CASRRLAFGTDTQYF. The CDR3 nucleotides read TGTGCCAGCAGGAGACTAGCGTTTGGCACAGATACGCAGTATTTT.

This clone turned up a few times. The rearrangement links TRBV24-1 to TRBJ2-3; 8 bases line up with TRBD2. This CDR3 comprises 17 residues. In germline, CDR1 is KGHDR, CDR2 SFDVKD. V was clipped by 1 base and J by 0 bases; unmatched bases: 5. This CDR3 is CATSDFKAGASTDTQYF. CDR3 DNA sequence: TGTGCCACCAGTGATTTTAAAGCGGGGGCCAGCACAGATACGCAGTATTTT.

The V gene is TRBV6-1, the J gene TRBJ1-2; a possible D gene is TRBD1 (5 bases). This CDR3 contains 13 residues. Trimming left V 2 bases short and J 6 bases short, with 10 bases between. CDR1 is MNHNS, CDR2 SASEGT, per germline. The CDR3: CASSERGGDGYTF. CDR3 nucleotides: TGTGCCAGCAGTGAAAGGGGCGGGGATGGCTACACCTTC.